This T cell receptor beta chain was profiled in a study of T cell responses to AZD1222 COVID-19 vaccine. Findings and limits, study-wide: A reported finding is that nearly half of spike-specific TCRs target unmutated variant regions.

With respect to this clone: Its antigen is as yet unknown.

Sequenced by immunoSEQ multiplex PCR; TCRdb stores in-frame clones only, minus some. The top ten clones hold roughly 3.8% of a sample with more than 90,000 clones, more than 70% of them seen once. The CDR3 consists of 12 residues. Trimming removed 5 bases at V and 10 bases at J, with 9 bases between. The germline V gene encodes CDR1 LNHDA and CDR2 SQIVND (reference sequence). The chain employs TRBV19 and TRBJ1-6, with TRBD1 as a possible D gene (5 bases). The starting material was peripheral blood, obtained 28 days after the second AZD1222 dose. The receptor was derived from an adult who received the AZD1222 COVID-19 vaccine. In nucleotides, the CDR3 is TGTGCCAGTAGTGCATCAGGGTCACCCCTCCACTTT. Its protein is CASSASGSPLHF. Full variable domain (remainder filled in from reference TRBV19 and TRBJ1-6): DGGITQSPKYLFRKEGQNVTLSCEQNLNHDAMYWYRQDPGQGLRLIYYSQIVNDFQKGDIAEGYSVSREKKESFPLTVTSAQKNPTAFYLCASSASGSPLHFGNGTRLTVT.